The subject of this entry is one T cell receptor beta chain. The protocol was immunoSEQ multiplex PCR, while the TCRdb copy is restricted to in-frame clones and leaves out a portion. The table lists 200,000 or so clones, approximately 83% of them singletons, with 1.3% in the top ten. This specimen comes from a study of blood T cell repertoires in COVID-19. V lost 0 bases and J lost 3, with 29 bases in between. The CDR3 covers 21 residues. Germline V gene lookup returns CDR1 LGHDT and CDR2 YNNKEL (reference sequence). This receptor was taken from a woman in her 40s with acute COVID-19. V is TRBV3-1 (or the pseudogene TRBV3-2) and J is TRBJ1-1; tentative D call: TRBD1 (6 bases). Sequenced: PBMCs or T cells enriched from blood (not recorded which). CDR3 DNA: TGTGCCAGCAGCCAAGATGTACCTGTACTTATACAGGGCGTTGGGGACACTGAAGCTTTCTTT. It encodes CASSQDVPVLIQGVGDTEAFF.